This TCR beta chain was captured by sequencing in a study of Graves' ophthalmopathy and Graves' hyperthyroidism. Remarks on this clonotype: Sequence at one end of the junction differs from germline and may be a read error.

Researchers took RNA transcripts and amplified TCR beta CDR3 regions from them. HTBI-primed RT-PCR formed the first round, and a multiplex PCR formed the second. TCRdb independently ran MiXCR on the multiplex PCR reads; one entry per CDR3 protein. The sample lists approximately 700,000 distinct CDR3 sequences; about two fifths were seen once. This CDR3 spans 13 amino acids. The germline gives CDR1 ENHRY, CDR2 SYGVKD. This sequence originates from an adult man with Graves' ophthalmopathy. The chain recombines TRBV10-3 with TRBJ1-1; no clear D gene. The sample taken for sequencing was peripheral blood. The CDR3 region is CASSCSKYTEAFF. The CDR3 nucleotides are TGTGCCAGCAGTTGCTCGAAATACACTGAAGCTTTCTTT.